This T cell receptor (beta chain) was retrieved from a study of identical twins. Study conclusions and caveats: Models underestimated out-of-frame TCR alpha sharing in monozygotic twins.

V was clipped by 6 bases and J by 14 bases, with 14 bases between them. Germline V CDR1 and CDR2: MNHEY, SVGAGI. This CDR3 comprises 11 residues. In its sample, this clonotype was seen a few times. No antigen is known for it. TCRdb independently ran MiXCR on the 5' RACE reads; one entry per CDR3 protein. This sample carries fewer than 550,000 distinct CDR3 sequences, 13% to 15% of them seen once, and the ten largest clones take approximately 0.98%. These data were also reused for a study on yellow fever vaccine responses in identical twins. That work contributes: On the reported evidence, twins' vaccine T cell responses seemed partly convergent and partly personalized.

This clonotype was obtained from a young woman in good health. The chain is built from TRBV6-5 and TRBJ1-5; the D gene is possibly TRBD1 (6 bases). The sample was CD4+ T cells sorted from blood. The CDR3 reads CASSSGGPEHF. The CDR3 DNA sequence: TGTGCCAGCAGCTCTGGGGGCCCTGAGCATTTT.